This T cell receptor (beta chain) originates from a study of blood T cell repertoires in COVID-19. Background on the study: Samples representing acute and convalescent COVID-19 were sourced from the United States, Italy and Spain.

The CDR3 extends over 13 amino acids. From germline, CDR1 is LGHDT and CDR2 YNNKEL (reference sequence). The J segment lost 6 bases and the V segment lost 4 bases, leaving 6 bases of the junction unmatched. This clone was counted a few times. Here immunoSEQ multiplex PCR was the method, and the copy in TCRdb shows in-frame clones only, minus some. In the table there are 200,000 to 250,000 clones, approximately 91% of which are singletons. This TCR was recovered from a woman aged 60 to 75 with acute or convalescent COVID-19. This rearrangement joins TRBV3-1 (or the pseudogene TRBV3-2) to TRBJ2-7, with 7 bases fitting TRBD2. Sequenced sample: peripheral blood. The DNA of the CDR3 is TGTGCCAGCAGCCGGACTAGTGAAAGCGAGCAGTACTTC. Residues: CASSRTSESEQYF.